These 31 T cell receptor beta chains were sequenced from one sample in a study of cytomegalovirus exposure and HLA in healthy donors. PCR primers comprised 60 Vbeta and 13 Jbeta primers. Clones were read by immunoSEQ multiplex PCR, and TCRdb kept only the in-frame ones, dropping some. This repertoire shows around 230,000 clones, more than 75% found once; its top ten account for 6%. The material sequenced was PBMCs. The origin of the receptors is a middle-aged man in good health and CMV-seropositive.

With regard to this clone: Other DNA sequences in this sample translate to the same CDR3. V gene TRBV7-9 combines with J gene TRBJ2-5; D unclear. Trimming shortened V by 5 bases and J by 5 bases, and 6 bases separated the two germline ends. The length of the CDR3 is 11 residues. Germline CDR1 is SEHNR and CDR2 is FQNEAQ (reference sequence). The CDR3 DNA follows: TGTGCCAGCAGCCCGAGCGAGACCCAGTACTTC. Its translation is CASSPSETQYF.

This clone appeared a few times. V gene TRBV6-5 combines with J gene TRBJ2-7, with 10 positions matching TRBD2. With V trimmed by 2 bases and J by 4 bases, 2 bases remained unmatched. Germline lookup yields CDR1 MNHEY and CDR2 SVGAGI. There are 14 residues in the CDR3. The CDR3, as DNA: TGTGCCAGCAGTTACAAGCGGGAGGGATACGAGCAGTACTTC. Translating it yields CASSYKREGYEQYF.

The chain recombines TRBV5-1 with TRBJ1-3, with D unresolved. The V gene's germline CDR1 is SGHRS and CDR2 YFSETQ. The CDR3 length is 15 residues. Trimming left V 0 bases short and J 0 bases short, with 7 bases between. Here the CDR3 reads CASSLGQVSGNTIYF. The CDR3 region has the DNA TGCGCCAGCAGCTTGGGACAAGTCTCTGGAAACACCATATATTTT.

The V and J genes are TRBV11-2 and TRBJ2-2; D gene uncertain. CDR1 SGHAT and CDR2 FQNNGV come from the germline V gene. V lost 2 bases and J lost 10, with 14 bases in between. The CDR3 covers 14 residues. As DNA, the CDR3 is TGTGCCAGCAGCTTAAGTTGGTCCGCGTTGGAGCTGTTTTTT. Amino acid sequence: CASSLSWSALELFF. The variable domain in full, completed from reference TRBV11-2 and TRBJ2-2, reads EAGVAQSPRYKIIEKRQSVAFWCNPISGHATLYWYQQILGQGPKLLIQFQNNGVVDDSQLPKDRFSAERLKGVDSTLKIQPAKLEDSAVYLCASSLSWSALELFFGEGSRLTVL.

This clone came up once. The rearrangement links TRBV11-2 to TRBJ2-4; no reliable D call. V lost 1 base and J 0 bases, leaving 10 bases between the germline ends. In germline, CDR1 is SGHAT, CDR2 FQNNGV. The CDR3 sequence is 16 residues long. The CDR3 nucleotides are TGTGCCAGCAGCTTAGGCGGCGTAGTAGCCAAAAACATTCAGTACTTC. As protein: CASSLGGVVAKNIQYF.

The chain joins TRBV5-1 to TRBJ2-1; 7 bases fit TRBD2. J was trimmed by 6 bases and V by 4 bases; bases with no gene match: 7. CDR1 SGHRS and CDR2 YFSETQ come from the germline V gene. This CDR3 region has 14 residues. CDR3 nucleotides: TGCGCCAGCAGCGAGAGCGGGATTCTCAATGAGCAGTTCTTC. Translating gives CASSESGILNEQFF.

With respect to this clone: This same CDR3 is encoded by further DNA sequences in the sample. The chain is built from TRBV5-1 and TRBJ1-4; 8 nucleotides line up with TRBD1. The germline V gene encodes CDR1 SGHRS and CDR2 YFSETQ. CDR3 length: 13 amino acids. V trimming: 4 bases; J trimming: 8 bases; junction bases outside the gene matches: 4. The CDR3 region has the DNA TGCGCCAGCAGCCTCGACAGGGGAGAAAAACTGTTTTTT. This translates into CASSLDRGEKLFF. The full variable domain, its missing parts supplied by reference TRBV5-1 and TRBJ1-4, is KAGVTQTPRYLIKTRGQQVTLSCSPISGHRSVSWYQQTPGQGLQFLFEYFSETQRNKGNFPGRFSGRQFSNSRSEMNVSTLELGDSALYLCASSLDRGEKLFFGSGTQLSVL.

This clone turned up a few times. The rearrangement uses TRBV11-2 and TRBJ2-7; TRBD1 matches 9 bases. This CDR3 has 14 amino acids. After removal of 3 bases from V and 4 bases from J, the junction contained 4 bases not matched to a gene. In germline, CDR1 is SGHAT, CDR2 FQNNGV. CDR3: CASSFRDREYEQYF. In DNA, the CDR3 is TGTGCCAGCAGCTTTAGGGACAGGGAGTACGAGCAGTACTTC.

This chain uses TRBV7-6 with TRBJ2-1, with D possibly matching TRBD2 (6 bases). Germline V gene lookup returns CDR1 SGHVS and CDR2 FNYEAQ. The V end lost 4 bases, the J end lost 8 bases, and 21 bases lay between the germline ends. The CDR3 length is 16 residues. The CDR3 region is CASSSNSVPREDEQFF. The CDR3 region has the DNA TGTGCCAGCAGCTCAAATAGCGTGCCCAGGGAGGATGAGCAGTTCTTC.

The CDR3 DNA follows: TGTGCCAGCAGTTACTCGAGTATCGGCAATGAGCAGTTCTTC. Its translation: CASSYSSIGNEQFF. The rearrangement links TRBV6-6 to TRBJ2-1; D ambiguous. Germline loops: CDR1 MNHNY, CDR2 SVGAGI (reference sequence). CDR3 length: 14 amino acids. Trimming stripped 0 bases from V and 6 bases from J, with 9 bases between.

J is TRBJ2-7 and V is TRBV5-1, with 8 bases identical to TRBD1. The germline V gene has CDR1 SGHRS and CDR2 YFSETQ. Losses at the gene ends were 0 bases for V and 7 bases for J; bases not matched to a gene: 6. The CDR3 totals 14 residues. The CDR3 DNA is TGCGCCAGCAGCTTGGAACAGGGGGTAGGGGAGCAGTACTTC. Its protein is CASSLEQGVGEQYF.

Written as DNA, the CDR3 is TGTGCCAGCAGCCATCAGGGAGTGGTAGCGGGCCGCACAGATACGCAGTATTTT. Its translation is CASSHQGVVAGRTDTQYF. This rearrangement joins TRBV7-2 to TRBJ2-3; 7 nucleotides align to TRBD2. There are 18 residues in the CDR3. J was trimmed by 1 base and V by 5 bases; bases with no gene match: 15. The V gene's germline CDR1 is SGHTA and CDR2 FQGNSA.

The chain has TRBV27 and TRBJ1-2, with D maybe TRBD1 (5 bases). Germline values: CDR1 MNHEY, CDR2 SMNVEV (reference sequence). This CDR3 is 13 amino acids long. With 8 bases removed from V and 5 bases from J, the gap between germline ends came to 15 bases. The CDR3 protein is CASSLRVGYGYTF. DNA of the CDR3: TGTGCCAGCTCACTCAGGGTTGGGTATGGCTACACCTTC.

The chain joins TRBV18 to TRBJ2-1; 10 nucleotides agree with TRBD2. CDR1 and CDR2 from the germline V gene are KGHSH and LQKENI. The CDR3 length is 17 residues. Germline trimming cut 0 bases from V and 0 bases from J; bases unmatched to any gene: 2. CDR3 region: CASSPPIAGGSYNEQFF. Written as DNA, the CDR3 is TGTGCCAGCTCACCACCCATAGCGGGAGGCTCCTACAATGAGCAGTTCTTC.

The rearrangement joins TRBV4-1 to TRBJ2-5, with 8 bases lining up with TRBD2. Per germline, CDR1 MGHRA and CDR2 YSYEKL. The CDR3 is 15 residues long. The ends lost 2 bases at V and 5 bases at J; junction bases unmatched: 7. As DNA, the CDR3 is TGCGCCAGCAGCCAATCCCAGCGGGAGTGGGAGACCCAGTACTTC. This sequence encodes CASSQSQREWETQYF.

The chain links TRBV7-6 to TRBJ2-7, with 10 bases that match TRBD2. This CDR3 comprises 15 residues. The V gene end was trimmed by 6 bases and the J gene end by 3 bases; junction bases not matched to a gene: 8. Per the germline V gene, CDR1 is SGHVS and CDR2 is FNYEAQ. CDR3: CASSPLAGEYYEQYF. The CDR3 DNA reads TGTGCCAGCAGTCCGCTAGCGGGAGAGTACTACGAGCAGTACTTC.

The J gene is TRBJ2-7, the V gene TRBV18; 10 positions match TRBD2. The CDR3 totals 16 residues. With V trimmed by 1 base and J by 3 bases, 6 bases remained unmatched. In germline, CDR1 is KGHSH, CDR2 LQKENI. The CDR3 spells CASSPLGASGSYEQYV. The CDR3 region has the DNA TGTGCCAGCTCACCACTGGGGGCTAGCGGGAGCTACGAGCAGTACGTC.

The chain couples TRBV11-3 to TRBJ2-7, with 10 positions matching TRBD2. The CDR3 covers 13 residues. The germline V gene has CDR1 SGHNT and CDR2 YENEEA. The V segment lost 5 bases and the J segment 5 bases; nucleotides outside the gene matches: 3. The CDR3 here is CASSLGTSDEQYV. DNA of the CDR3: TGTGCCAGCAGCCTCGGGACTAGCGACGAGCAGTACGTC.

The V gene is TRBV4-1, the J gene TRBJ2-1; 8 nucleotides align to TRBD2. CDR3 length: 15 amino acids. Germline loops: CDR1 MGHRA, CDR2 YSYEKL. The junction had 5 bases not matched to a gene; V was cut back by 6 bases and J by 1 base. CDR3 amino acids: CASRKSGGSYNEQFF. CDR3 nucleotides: TGCGCCAGCAGAAAAAGCGGGGGTTCCTACAATGAGCAGTTCTTC.

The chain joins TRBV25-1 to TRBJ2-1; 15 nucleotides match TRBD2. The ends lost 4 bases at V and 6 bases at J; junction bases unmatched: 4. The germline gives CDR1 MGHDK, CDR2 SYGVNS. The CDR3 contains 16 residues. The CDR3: CASSGTSGRGVNEQFF. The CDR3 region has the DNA TGTGCCAGCAGTGGGACTAGCGGGAGGGGGGTCAATGAGCAGTTCTTC.

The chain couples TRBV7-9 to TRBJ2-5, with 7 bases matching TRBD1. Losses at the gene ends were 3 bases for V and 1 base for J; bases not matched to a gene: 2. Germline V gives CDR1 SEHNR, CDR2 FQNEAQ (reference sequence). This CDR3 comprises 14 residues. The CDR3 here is CASSLGQIQETQYF. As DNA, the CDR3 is TGTGCCAGCAGCTTGGGACAGATCCAAGAGACCCAGTACTTC.

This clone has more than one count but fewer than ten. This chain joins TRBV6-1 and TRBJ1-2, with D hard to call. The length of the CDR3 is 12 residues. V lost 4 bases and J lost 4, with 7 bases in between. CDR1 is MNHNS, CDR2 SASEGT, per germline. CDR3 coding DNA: TGTGCCAGCAGTGGTGGCAGCTATGGCTACACCTTC. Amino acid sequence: CASSGGSYGYTF.

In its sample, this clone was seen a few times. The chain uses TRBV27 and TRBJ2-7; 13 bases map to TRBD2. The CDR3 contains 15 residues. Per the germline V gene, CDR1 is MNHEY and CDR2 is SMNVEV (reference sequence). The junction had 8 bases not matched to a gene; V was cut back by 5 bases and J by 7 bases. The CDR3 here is CASSPGLAGVFEQYV. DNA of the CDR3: TGTGCCAGCAGTCCCGGACTAGCGGGAGTATTTGAGCAGTACGTC.

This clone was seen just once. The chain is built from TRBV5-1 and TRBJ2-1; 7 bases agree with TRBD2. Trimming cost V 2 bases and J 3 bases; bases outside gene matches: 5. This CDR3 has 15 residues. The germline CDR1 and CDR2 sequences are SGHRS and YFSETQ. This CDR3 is CASSFEGGSYNEQFF. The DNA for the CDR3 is TGCGCCAGCAGCTTCGAAGGCGGGAGCTACAATGAGCAGTTCTTC.

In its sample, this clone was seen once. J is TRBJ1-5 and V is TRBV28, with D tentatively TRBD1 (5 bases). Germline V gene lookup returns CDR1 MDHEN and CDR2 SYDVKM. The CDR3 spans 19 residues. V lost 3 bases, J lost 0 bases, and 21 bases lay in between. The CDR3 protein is CASSFPEGTRGYSNQPQHF. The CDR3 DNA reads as TGTGCCAGCAGTTTCCCCGAGGGCACCCGGGGGTATAGCAATCAGCCCCAGCATTTT.

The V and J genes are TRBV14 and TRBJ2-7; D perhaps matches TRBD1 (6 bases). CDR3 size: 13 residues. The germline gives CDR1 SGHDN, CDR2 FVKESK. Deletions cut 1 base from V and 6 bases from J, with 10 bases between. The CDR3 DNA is TGTGCCAGCAGCCAAGGCCGGACAGCCGAGCAGTACGTC. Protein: CASSQGRTAEQYV.

The CDR3, as DNA: TGTGCCTTTGGACAGGGGAATAATTCACCCCTCCACTTT. It specifies CAFGQGNNSPLHF. The gene calls are TRBV30 and TRBJ1-6, with 9 bases aligning to TRBD1. Germline V gene sequence: CDR1 GTSNPN, CDR2 SVGIG (reference sequence). CDR3 length: 13 amino acids. V shed 7 bases, J shed 5 bases, and the junction held 3 bases outside the gene matches.

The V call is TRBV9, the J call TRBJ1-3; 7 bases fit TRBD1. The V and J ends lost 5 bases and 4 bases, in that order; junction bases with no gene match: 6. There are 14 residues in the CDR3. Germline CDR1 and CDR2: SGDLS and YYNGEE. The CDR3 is CASSHTGAGNTIYF. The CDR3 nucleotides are TGTGCCAGCAGTCATACAGGGGCCGGAAACACCATATATTTT. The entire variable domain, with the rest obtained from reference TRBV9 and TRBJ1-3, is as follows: DSGVTQTPKHLITATGQRVTLRCSPRSGDLSVYWYQQSLDQGLQFLIQYYNGEERAKGNILERFSAQQFPDLHSELNLSSLELGDSALYFCASSHTGAGNTIYFGEGSWLTVV.

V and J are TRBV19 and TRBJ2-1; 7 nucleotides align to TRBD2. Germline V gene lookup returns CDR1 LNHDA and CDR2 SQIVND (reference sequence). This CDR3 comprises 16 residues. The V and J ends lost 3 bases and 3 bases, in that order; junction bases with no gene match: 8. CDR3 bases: TGTGCCAGTAGTATTGGGATGGGGGGGTTCTACAATGAGCAGTTCTTC. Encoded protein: CASSIGMGGFYNEQFF.

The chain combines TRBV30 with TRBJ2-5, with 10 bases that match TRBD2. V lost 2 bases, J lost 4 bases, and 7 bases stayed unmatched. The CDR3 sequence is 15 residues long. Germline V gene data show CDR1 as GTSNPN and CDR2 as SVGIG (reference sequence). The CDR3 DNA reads TGTGCCTGGAGTCATCTAGCGGGAGCTCGAGAGACCCAGTACTTC. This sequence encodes CAWSHLAGARETQYF.

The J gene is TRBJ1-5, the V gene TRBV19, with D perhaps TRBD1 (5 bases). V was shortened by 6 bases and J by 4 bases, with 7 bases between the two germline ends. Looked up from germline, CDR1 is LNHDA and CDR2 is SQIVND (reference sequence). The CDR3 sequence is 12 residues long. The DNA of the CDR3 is TGTGCCAGTAGACAGGCGAATCAGCCCCAGCATTTT. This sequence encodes CASRQANQPQHF.